These 20 T cell receptor beta chains came from one sample sequenced in a study of CD8 T cells in ankylosing spondylitis. TCRdb re-called the 5' RACE reads through MiXCR, storing one row per CDR3 protein. The sample consists of under 30,000 distinct CDR3 sequences, approximately 12% of them appearing once. Sequencing was carried out using blood. The receptors were sampled from a male donor with ankylosing spondylitis or in good health (not recorded which).

A few counts support this clonotype. V is TRBV20-1 and J is TRBJ2-3; no reliable D call. The CDR3 is 12 amino acids. The germline V gene has CDR1 DFQATT and CDR2 SNEGSKA (reference sequence). V was clipped by 4 bases and J by 3 bases, with 8 bases between them. The CDR3 coding sequence is TGCAGTGCTAAAAAGACGACAGATACGCAGTATTTT. This codes for CSAKKTTDTQYF.

CDR3 sequence (DNA): TGCAGCGTCGGACTAGCGGGAGCCCACAATGAGCAGTTCTTC. Its protein is CSVGLAGAHNEQFF. The J gene is TRBJ2-1, the V gene TRBV29-1; 13 bases match TRBD2. V lost 6 bases, J lost 5 bases, and 4 bases stayed unmatched. Germline V lookup: CDR1 SQVTM, CDR2 ANQGSEA. The CDR3 spans 14 residues.

The chain has TRBV30 and TRBJ1-4, with D unclear. This CDR3 comprises 15 residues. V was clipped by 3 bases and J by 0 bases, with 11 bases between them. Germline V gene lookup returns CDR1 GTSNPN and CDR2 SVGIG (reference sequence). The CDR3 DNA reads as TGTGCCTGGAGGAAGGTGGCAGCAACTAATGAAAAACTGTTTTTT. Its protein is CAWRKVAATNEKLFF.

The V call is TRBV3-1, the J call TRBJ2-6; D unresolved. This CDR3 region has 15 residues. CDR1 is LGHDT and CDR2 is YNNKEL in the germline V gene (reference sequence). V gave up 1 base and J gave up 2 bases, with 6 bases separating them. CDR3 coding DNA: TGTGCCAGCAGCCAAGCCAATGCTGGGGCCAACGTCCTGACTTTC. Residues: CASSQANAGANVLTF.

This clonotype has a count of ten or more. V and J are TRBV5-1 and TRBJ2-7; weak D call: TRBD2 (6 bases). Germline V gene lookup returns CDR1 SGHRS and CDR2 YFSETQ. The CDR3 length is 14 residues. Trimming took 4 bases from V and 1 from J, leaving 12 bases between them. In DNA, the CDR3 is TGCGCCAGCAGCCTGGTCGGGGGATCCTACGAGCAGTACGTC. Translating it yields CASSLVGGSYEQYV.

This clonotype appeared many times. The chain carries TRBV5-6 and TRBJ2-3; no definite D call. Germline V gene sequence: CDR1 SGHDT, CDR2 YYEEEE. V lost 2 bases and J lost 6, with 4 bases in between. The CDR3 extends over 11 amino acids. CDR3 sequence (DNA): TGTGCCAGCAGCTTCGGGGATACGCAGTATTTT. Protein product: CASSFGDTQYF.

The rearrangement joins TRBV4-3 to TRBJ2-7, with TRBD2 matching 11 bases. This CDR3 spans 15 amino acids. V lost 8 bases to trimming and J lost 4 bases; unmatched junction nucleotides: 10. Germline V gene data show CDR1 as LGHNA and CDR2 as YSLEER. The CDR3 DNA reads as TGCGCCAGCTCCCAGTCTAGCGGGAGGATGTACGAGCAGTACTTC. This codes for CASSQSSGRMYEQYF.

The chain is built from TRBV5-1 and TRBJ1-4; 7 bases fit TRBD1. The V gene end was trimmed by 5 bases and the J gene end by 8 bases; junction bases not matched to a gene: 6. The germline V gene encodes CDR1 SGHRS and CDR2 YFSETQ. The CDR3 totals 13 residues. The CDR3 reads CASRLRDSEKLFF. The CDR3 DNA reads as TGCGCCAGCAGACTCCGGGACAGCGAAAAACTGTTTTTT.

This clonotype was observed many times. The chain employs TRBV4-1 and TRBJ2-1; 7 nucleotides align to TRBD1. Germline CDR1 and CDR2: MGHRA and YSYEKL. The J segment lost 8 bases and the V segment lost 4 bases, leaving 20 bases of the junction unmatched. The CDR3 is 18 residues long. CDR3 sequence: CASSPDRSGTVLMYEQFF. DNA of the CDR3: TGCGCCAGCAGCCCGGACAGGTCAGGGACGGTTCTTATGTATGAGCAGTTCTTC.

There are many counts of this clonotype. V gene TRBV6-2 or TRBV6-3 combines with J gene TRBJ1-6; TRBD1 agrees at 10 bases. V gave up 7 bases and J gave up 9 bases; unmatched junction bases: 9. This CDR3 has 15 residues. Germline values: CDR1 MNHEY, CDR2 SVGEGT. The CDR3 DNA is TGTGCCAGCACTACGATCGGACAGGGGGTTTCACCCCTCCACTTT. Its translation is CASTTIGQGVSPLHF.

The CDR3 nucleotides read TGTGCCAGCAGCCCGATGGATAATGAGCAGTTCTTC. Translating it yields CASSPMDNEQFF. The chain has TRBV7-9 and TRBJ2-1; D uncertain. Deletions cut 5 bases from V and 7 bases from J, with 9 bases between. Germline assignment: CDR1 SEHNR and CDR2 FQNEAQ (reference sequence). The CDR3 runs 12 residues.

This chain links TRBV5-1 with TRBJ2-7; maybe TRBD1 (5 bases). The V end lost 4 bases, the J end lost 4 bases, and 6 bases lay between the germline ends. CDR1 SGHRS and CDR2 YFSETQ come from the germline V gene. The CDR3 loop spans 11 amino acids. In nucleotides, the CDR3 is TGCGCCAGCAGCGCAGGGTACGAGCAGTACTTC. This codes for CASSAGYEQYF.

This clonotype was recorded at least ten times. The rearrangement uses TRBV28 and TRBJ2-4; D gene uncertain. Trimming cost V 6 bases and J 0 bases, with 15 bases left between them. Germline-derived CDR1 and CDR2 are MDHEN and SYDVKM. This CDR3 spans 16 amino acids. The CDR3 bases are TGTGCCAGCAGCACCGTGACCCTAGTAGCCAAAAACATTCAGTACTTC. Amino acid sequence: CASSTVTLVAKNIQYF.

The sample holds a few counts of this clonotype. The rearrangement joins TRBV21-1 to TRBJ2-5; the table assigns TRBD2, which was not confirmed against the DNA. TRBV21-1 is labeled a pseudogene. The CDR3 extends over 13 amino acids. The chain's CDR3 is CASSKGTPRTQYF. DNA of the CDR3: TGTGCCAGCAGCAAAGGGACCCCGCGGACCCAGTACTTC.

This clonotype was counted ten times or more. The chain combines TRBV12-3 or TRBV12-4 with TRBJ1-1, with D maybe TRBD1 (5 bases). This CDR3 contains 13 residues. The V gene lost 6 bases and the J gene lost 3 bases, with 11 bases spanning the gap. The CDR3 coding sequence is TGTGCCAGCAGCCGCCAAGGGGACACTGAAGCTTTCTTT. Encoded protein: CASSRQGDTEAFF.

The V gene is TRBV28, the J gene TRBJ1-1; 9 bases are shared with TRBD1. V was pared by 6 bases and J by 2 bases, with 10 bases of the junction left unmatched. The V gene's germline CDR1 is MDHEN and CDR2 SYDVKM. This CDR3 is built from 16 residues. The CDR3, as DNA: TGTGCCAGCAGAGGGAGGGACAGGGCACCTAACACTGAAGCTTTCTTT. Protein sequence: CASRGRDRAPNTEAFF.

In its sample, this clonotype was seen a few times. The genes are TRBV4-1 and TRBJ2-1, with 9 bases identical to TRBD2. The trim removed 1 base at V and 5 bases at J, leaving 3 bases unmatched. CDR1 is MGHRA and CDR2 is YSYEKL in the germline V gene. CDR3 length: 15 residues. The chain's CDR3 is CASSQGSGGHNEQFF. CDR3 nucleotides: TGCGCCAGCAGCCAAGGTAGCGGGGGCCACAATGAGCAGTTCTTC.

This clonotype was seen at least ten times. The V and J genes are TRBV4-3 and TRBJ2-3, with 10 bases aligning to TRBD2. Per germline, CDR1 LGHNA and CDR2 YSLEER. After removal of 1 base from V and 6 bases from J, the junction contained 7 bases not matched to a gene. This CDR3 is built from 16 residues. The CDR3 nucleotides are TGCGCCAGCAGCCAAGGGATTAGCGGGAGGTGGGATACGCAGTATTTT. Its protein is CASSQGISGRWDTQYF.

This clonotype was found a few times. The CDR3 DNA sequence: TGTGCCAGCAGAAAGGACAGGGGGCAGTACGAGCAGTACTTC. Its translation: CASRKDRGQYEQYF. This rearrangement joins TRBV12-3 or TRBV12-4 to TRBJ2-7; 11 bases are a match to TRBD1. Unmatched junction bases numbered 5, after V lost 6 bases and J lost 4 bases. This CDR3 has 14 residues.

There are a few counts of this clonotype. The V and J genes are TRBV20-1 and TRBJ2-5, with 11 bases that match TRBD2. Per the germline V gene, CDR1 is DFQATT and CDR2 is SNEGSKA (reference sequence). CDR3 length: 15 amino acids. The V and J ends lost 2 bases and 3 bases, in that order; junction bases with no gene match: 5. For the CDR3, the DNA is TGCAGTGCTAGAAAGCTAGCGGGGGGCGAAGAGACCCAGTACTTC. This gives the protein CSARKLAGGEETQYF.